This T cell receptor (beta chain) emerged from a study of shared clonotypes between healthy human individuals. Positively selected for CCR7, the CD45RO-negative cells used as naive CD8 cells excluded terminally differentiated effector memory CD45RA+ cells. TCRdb keeps only in-frame clones here, not all; method: immunoSEQ multiplex PCR. The table includes nearly 600,000 clones, nearly 97% detected once. Looked up from germline, CDR1 is SNHLY and CDR2 is FYNNEI. The CDR3 extends over 15 amino acids. Material: naive CD8+ T cells sorted from blood. The gene calls are TRBV2 and TRBJ2-5; 12 nucleotides align to TRBD2. Gene TRBJ2-7 matches the end of the DNA better, so the J call may be wrong. This TCR was sampled from a woman aged 25 to 39 in good health. The CDR3 DNA is TGTGCCAGCAGTGGACTAGCGGGAGATCCCTACGAGCAGTACTTC. It translates to CASSGLAGDPYEQYF.